Listed below are T cell receptor beta chains from one sample, sequenced in a study of identical twins. TCRdb reanalysed the 5' RACE reads using MiXCR and keeps one entry per CDR3 protein. The table includes nearly 650,000 distinct CDR3 sequences, around 7.4% detected once. These records were also assigned to another study, of yellow fever vaccine responses in identical twins.

Sequencing used PBMCs. The source is a woman aged 18-35 years in good health. Both conserved end residues are part of each CDR3. The order of the fields is CDR3 DNA, CDR3 protein, V gene, clone size, J gene, D gene. D genes are given only for firm matches. Clone size is not always given. Where it is, it says once, few, many or a class for expanded clones.

TGTGCCATCAGTGACCAATTTAGCGGGGGTCAACAAGAGACCCAGTACTTC	CAISDQFSGGQQETQYF	TRBV10-3	.	TRBJ2-5	TRBD2
TGTGCCAGCAGTCGTTGGACAGGGTCCGACGAGCAGTACTTC	CASSRWTGSDEQYF	TRBV6-1	.	TRBJ2-7	TRBD1
TGTGCCAGCAGCTTAGCAACAGGGGCAGATACGCAGTATTTT	CASSLATGADTQYF	TRBV7-7	many	TRBJ2-3	TRBD1
TGCAGTGCTAGCCGGACAGGGGGTCATGGCGAGCAGTACTTC	CSASRTGGHGEQYF	TRBV20-1	few	TRBJ2-7	TRBD1
TGCAGCGTTGACTTGGAGTCCCGGGATAACTATGGCTACACCTTC	CSVDLESRDNYGYTF	TRBV29-1	.	TRBJ1-2	.
TGTGCCAGCAGCTTAGCGAGCGGGAGGCCAGATACGCAGTATTTT	CASSLASGRPDTQYF	TRBV7-2	.	TRBJ2-3	TRBD2
TGCGCCAGCAGCCAAGCGGCGGAGACCCAGTACTTC	CASSQAAETQYF	TRBV4-1	few	TRBJ2-5	.
TGTGCCAGCAGCTCGGGACTAGAATTTGCCGGGGAGCTGTTTTTT	CASSSGLEFAGELFF	TRBV5-4	few	TRBJ2-2	TRBD2
TGTGCCAGCAGCTTAGTGCCCGCTAGCAATCAGCCCCAGCATTTT	CASSLVPASNQPQHF	TRBV7-2	many	TRBJ1-5	.
TGTGCCAGCAGTCCAGGGACAACCCCACTCTACGAGCAGTACTTC	CASSPGTTPLYEQYF	TRBV27	.	TRBJ2-7	.
TGTGCCAGCAGCTCGCGACAGGGGAACACCGGGGAGCTGTTTTTT	CASSSRQGNTGELFF	TRBV14	few	TRBJ2-2	TRBD1